Detailed here is one T cell receptor beta chain. Its antigen is currently not known. Base-call qualities are not available, and no considerably larger clone is one nucleotide away. Based on the germline V gene (reference sequence), the CDR1 and CDR2 sequences are SGHNT and YYREEE. Trimming at the junction amounts to 3 bases on V and 13 bases on J, and the germline ends lie 19 bases apart. Inclusive of the bounding cysteine and phenylalanine, the CDR3 is 14 residues long. Only the CDR3 portion is preserved as DNA: 42 bases, with reading frame beginning at the first base. The library was prepared using RT-PCR. The sample was run on an Illumina MiSeq. Using fastp at Q25 and MiXCR, TCRdb reprocessed the public reads and kept productive beta chains. For every CDR3 protein sequence, its rows merge into one entry that carries the most common genes and DNA. This sample comprises about 680,000 distinct CDR3 sequences, 14% of them detected only once. Around 3.3% of the sample is held by the ten biggest clonotypes.

These data come from a study (TCRdb year 2016). The sample comprised memory CD4+ T cells from blood. This receptor chain uses TRBV5-4 and TRBJ1-4; perhaps TRBD1 is the D gene, with 6 bases matching. The receptor's source is a female donor in good health, serving as a healthy control. The CDR3 is CASSSQEGTQGLFF. The DNA reads as follows: TGTGCCAGCAGCTCGCAAGAGGGGACACAAGGACTGTTTTTT. With the rest looked up from the reference TRBV5-4 and TRBJ1-4 genes rather than sequenced, the full variable domain is ETGVTQSPTHLIKTRGQQVTLRCSSQSGHNTVSWYQQALGQGPQFIFQYYREEENGRGNFPPRFSGLQFPNYSSELNVNALELDDSALYLCASSSQEGTQGLFFGSGTQLSVL.